This T cell receptor (beta chain) is from a study of cytomegalovirus exposure and HLA in healthy donors. The CDR3 is 14 amino acids. Trimming took 1 base from V and 4 from J; bases not matched to a gene: 2. Looked up from germline, CDR1 is SGHRS and CDR2 is YFSETQ. In the PCR, 60 Vbeta and 13 Jbeta primers were used. Sequencing was performed with immunoSEQ multiplex PCR; in TCRdb, only in-frame clones are kept and a portion is missing. The data show around 200,000 clones, with around three quarters seen just once and about 1.9% held by the top ten. A word on this clone: Other DNA sequences in this specimen translate into the identical CDR3.

This receptor was identified in a man aged 25-40 years in good health and CMV-seronegative. What was sequenced was PBMCs. The chain has TRBV5-1 and TRBJ2-5, with 9 bases lining up with TRBD1. The CDR3 reads CASSLTGGRETQYF. As DNA, the CDR3 is TGCGCCAGCAGCTTGACAGGGGGCCGAGAGACCCAGTACTTC. Full variable domain (missing parts from reference TRBV5-1 and TRBJ2-5): KAGVTQTPRYLIKTRGQQVTLSCSPISGHRSVSWYQQTPGQGLQFLFEYFSETQRNKGNFPGRFSGRQFSNSRSEMNVSTLELGDSALYLCASSLTGGRETQYFGPGTRLLVL.